This TCR beta chain was recorded in a study of CD8+ T cells in alopecia areata. Overall study context: Each of the treated patients was given oral tofacitinib, 5 to 10 mg twice daily, for moderate-to-severe alopecia areata. The tofacitinib course ran for 6 to 18 months and was followed by 6 months off drug.

Peripheral blood, together with lesional scalp punch biopsies, was collected from alopecia areata patients. This clone was recorded only once. Sequencing used cDNA as its template, made by extracting RNA and reverse transcribing it. The data were produced by immunoSEQ multiplex PCR, yet TCRdb's version contains in-frame clones alone and is incomplete. Of about 180,000 clones listed, 63% are singletons. Germline V gene lookup returns CDR1 MNHNS and CDR2 SASEGT. The length of the CDR3 is 14 residues. Trimming removed 1 base at V and 3 bases at J, with 9 bases between. The specimen comprised CD4+ T cells sorted from blood, sampled at week 0. The chain carries TRBV6-1 and TRBJ1-2; D remains ambiguous. The clonotype was recovered from a human donor with alopecia areata. The CDR3 DNA sequence: TGTGCCAGCAGTGAAGGAACAGCGGACTATGGCTACACCTTC. This gives the protein CASSEGTADYGYTF.